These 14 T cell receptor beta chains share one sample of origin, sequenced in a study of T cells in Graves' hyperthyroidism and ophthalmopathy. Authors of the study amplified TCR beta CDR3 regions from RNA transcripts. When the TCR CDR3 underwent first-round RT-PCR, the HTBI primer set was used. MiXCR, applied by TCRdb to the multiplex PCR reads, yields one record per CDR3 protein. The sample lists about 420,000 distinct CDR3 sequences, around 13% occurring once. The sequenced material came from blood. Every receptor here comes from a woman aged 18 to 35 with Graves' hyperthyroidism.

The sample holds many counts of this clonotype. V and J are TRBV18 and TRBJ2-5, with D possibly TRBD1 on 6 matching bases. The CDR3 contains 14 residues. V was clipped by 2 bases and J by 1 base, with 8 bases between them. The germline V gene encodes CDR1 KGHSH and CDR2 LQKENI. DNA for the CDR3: TGTGCCAGCTCACCAACAGGGACCCAAGAGACCCAGTACTTC. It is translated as CASSPTGTQETQYF.

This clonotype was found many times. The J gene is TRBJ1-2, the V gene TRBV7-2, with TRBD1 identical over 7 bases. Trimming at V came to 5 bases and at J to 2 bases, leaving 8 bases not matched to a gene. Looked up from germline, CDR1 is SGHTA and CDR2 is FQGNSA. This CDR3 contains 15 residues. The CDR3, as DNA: TGTGCCAGCAGCAGGAACCGGGACAGAAACTATGGCTACACCTTC. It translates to CASSRNRDRNYGYTF.

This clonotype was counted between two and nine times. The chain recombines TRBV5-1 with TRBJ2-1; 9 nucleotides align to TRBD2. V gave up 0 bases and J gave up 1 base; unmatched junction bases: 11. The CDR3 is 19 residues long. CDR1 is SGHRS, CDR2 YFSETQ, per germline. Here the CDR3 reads CASSLGLPLAGISYNEQFF. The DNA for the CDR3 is TGCGCCAGCAGCTTGGGTCTGCCCCTAGCGGGAATATCCTACAATGAGCAGTTCTTC. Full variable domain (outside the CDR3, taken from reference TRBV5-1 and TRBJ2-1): KAGVTQTPRYLIKTRGQQVTLSCSPISGHRSVSWYQQTPGQGLQFLFEYFSETQRNKGNFPGRFSGRQFSNSRSEMNVSTLELGDSALYLCASSLGLPLAGISYNEQFFGPGTRLTVL.

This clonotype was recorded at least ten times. The CDR3 reads CASSLSGSRQETQYF. The CDR3 DNA follows: TGTGCCAGCAGCTTAAGCGGGAGTCGTCAAGAGACCCAGTACTTC. The chain has TRBV28 and TRBJ2-5; TRBD2 matches at 8 bases. The CDR3 loop spans 15 amino acids. Germline V CDR1 and CDR2: MDHEN, SYDVKM. J gave up 2 bases and V 6 bases, and 8 bases lay outside the gene matches. The full variable domain, in which reference TRBV28 and TRBJ2-5 provide the parts outside the CDR3, is DVKVTQSSRYLVKRTGEKVFLECVQDMDHENMFWYRQDPGLGLRLIYFSYDVKMKEKGDIPEGYSVSREKKERFSLILESASTNQTSMYLCASSLSGSRQETQYFGPGTRLLVL.

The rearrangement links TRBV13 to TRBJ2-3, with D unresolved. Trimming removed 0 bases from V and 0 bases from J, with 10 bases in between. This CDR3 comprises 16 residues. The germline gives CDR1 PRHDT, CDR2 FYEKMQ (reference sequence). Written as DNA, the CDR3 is TGTGCCAGCAGCTTAGGGCCCGGCCCTAGCACAGATACGCAGTATTTT. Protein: CASSLGPGPSTDTQYF.

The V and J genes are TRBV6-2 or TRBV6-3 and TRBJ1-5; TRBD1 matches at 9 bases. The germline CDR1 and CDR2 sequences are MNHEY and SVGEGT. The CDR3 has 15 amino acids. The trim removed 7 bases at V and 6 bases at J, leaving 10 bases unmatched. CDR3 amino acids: CASKRDRVGSQPQHF. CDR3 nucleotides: TGTGCCAGCAAGCGGGACAGGGTCGGTAGTCAGCCCCAGCATTTT.

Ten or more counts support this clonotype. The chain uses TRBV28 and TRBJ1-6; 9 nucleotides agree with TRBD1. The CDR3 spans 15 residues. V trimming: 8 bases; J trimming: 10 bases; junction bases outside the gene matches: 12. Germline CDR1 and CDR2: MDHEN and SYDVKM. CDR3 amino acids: CASRYQTGGRSPLHF. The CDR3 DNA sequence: TGTGCCAGCCGTTACCAGACAGGGGGTCGCTCACCCCTCCACTTT.

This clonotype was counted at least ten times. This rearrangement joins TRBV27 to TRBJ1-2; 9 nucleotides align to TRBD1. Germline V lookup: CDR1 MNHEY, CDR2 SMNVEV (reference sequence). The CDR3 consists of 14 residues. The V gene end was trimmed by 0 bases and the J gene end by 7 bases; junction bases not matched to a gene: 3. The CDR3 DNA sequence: TGTGCCAGCAGTTTATCCGTGGGACAGGGTGGCTACACCTTC. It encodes CASSLSVGQGGYTF.

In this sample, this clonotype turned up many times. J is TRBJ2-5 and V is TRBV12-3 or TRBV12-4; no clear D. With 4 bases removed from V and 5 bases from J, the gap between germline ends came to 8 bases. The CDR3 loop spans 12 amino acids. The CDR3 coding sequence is TGTGCCAGCAGTTGGGTTGAGGAGACCCAGTACTTC. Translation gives CASSWVEETQYF.

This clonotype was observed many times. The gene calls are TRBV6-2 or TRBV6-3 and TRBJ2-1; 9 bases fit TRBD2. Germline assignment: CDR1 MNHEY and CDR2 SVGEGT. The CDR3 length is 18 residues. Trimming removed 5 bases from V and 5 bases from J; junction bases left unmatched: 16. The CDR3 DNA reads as TGTGCCAGCAGTCTCCTGTTTAGCGGGAGAGACGGGAACAATGAGCAGTTCTTC. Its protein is CASSLLFSGRDGNNEQFF.

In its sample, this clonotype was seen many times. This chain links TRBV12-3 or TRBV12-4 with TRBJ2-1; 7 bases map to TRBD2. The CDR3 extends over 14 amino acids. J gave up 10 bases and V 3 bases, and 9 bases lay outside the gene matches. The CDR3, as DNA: TGTGCCAGCAGTTTCGAGGGAGGGAGTGGCGAGCAGTTCTTC. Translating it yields CASSFEGGSGEQFF.

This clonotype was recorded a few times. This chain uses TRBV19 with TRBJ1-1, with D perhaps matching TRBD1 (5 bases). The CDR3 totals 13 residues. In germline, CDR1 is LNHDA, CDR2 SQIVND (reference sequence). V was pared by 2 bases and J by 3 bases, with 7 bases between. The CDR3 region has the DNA TGTGCCAGTAGTATATCAGGGTACACTGAAGCTTTCTTT. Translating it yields CASSISGYTEAFF.

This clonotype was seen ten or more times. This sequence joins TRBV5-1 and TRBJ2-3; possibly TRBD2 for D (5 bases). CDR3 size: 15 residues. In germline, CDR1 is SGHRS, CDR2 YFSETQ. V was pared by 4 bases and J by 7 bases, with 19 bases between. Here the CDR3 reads CASSNQPGLTNTQYF. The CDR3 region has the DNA TGCGCCAGCAGCAATCAGCCGGGATTGACAAATACGCAGTATTTT.

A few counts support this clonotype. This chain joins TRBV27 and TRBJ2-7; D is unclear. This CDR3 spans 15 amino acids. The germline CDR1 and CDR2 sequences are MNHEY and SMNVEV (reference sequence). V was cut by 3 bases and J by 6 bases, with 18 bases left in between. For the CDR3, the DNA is TGTGCCAGCAGTTTCTTTAGAGTGTCCCTCGTCGAGCAGTACTTC. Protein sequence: CASSFFRVSLVEQYF.